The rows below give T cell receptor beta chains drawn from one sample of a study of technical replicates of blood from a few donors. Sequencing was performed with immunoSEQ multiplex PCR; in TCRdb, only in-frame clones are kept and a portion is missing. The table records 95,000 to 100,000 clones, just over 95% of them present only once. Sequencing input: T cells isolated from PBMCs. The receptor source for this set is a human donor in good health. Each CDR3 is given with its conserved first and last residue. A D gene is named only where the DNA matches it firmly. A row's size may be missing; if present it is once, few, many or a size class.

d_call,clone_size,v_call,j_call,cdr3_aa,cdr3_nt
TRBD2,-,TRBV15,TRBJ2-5,CATSRGTSGKETQYF,TGTGCCACCAGCAGAGGGACTAGCGGTAAAGAGACCCAGTACTTC
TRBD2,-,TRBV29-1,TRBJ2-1,CSVMGVAGESVRDEQFF,TGCAGCGTCATGGGAGTAGCGGGAGAGTCCGTTCGAGATGAGCAGTTCTTC
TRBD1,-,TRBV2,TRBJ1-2,CASSELRGQGANYGYTF,TGTGCCAGCAGTGAGCTAAGGGGGCAAGGAGCTAACTATGGCTACACCTTC
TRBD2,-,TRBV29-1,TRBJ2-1,CSADGSGVGYNEQFF,TGCAGCGCCGACGGTAGCGGGGTGGGCTACAATGAGCAGTTCTTC
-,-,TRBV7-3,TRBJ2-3,CASSRGGAGDTQYF,TGTGCCAGCAGCCGAGGAGGGGCAGGGGATACGCAGTATTTT
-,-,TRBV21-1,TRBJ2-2,CASSKVTGGKTGELFF,TGTGCCAGCAGCAAAGTAACAGGGGGAAAAACCGGGGAGCTGTTTTTT
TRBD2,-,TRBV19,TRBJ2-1,CASSGYGLAGVRNEQFF,TGTGCCAGTAGTGGTTATGGGCTAGCGGGAGTAAGGAATGAGCAGTTCTTC
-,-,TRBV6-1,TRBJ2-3,CASSEAMEGPRKQYF,TGTGCCAGCAGTGAAGCGATGGAGGGCCCCAGGAAGCAGTATTTT
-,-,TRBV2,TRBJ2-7,CASSEPGSPHEQYF,TGTGCCAGCAGTGAACCCGGGAGTCCCCACGAGCAGTACTTC
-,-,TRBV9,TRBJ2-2,CASSVAGGVLSGELFF,TGTGCCAGCAGCGTGGCCGGGGGTGTTCTTTCCGGGGAGCTGTTTTTT
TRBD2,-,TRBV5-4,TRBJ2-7,CASSQGRASGYEQYF,TGTGCCAGCAGCCAGGGAAGGGCTAGCGGGTACGAGCAGTACTTC
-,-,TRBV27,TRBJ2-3,CASASSFSLSGDTQYF,TGTGCCAGCGCCTCAAGTTTTAGCCTATCCGGAGATACGCAGTATTTT
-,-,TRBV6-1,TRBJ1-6,CASSAGVESYNSPLHF,TGTGCCAGCAGTGCAGGGGTAGAATCCTATAATTCACCCCTCCACTTT
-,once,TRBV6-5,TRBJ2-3,CASSLYGADTQYF,TGTGCCAGCAGCCTATACGGGGCAGATACGCAGTATTTT
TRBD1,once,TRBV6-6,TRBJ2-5,CASSYPKGQRRETQYF,TGTGCCAGCAGTTACCCGAAGGGACAGCGACGAGAGACCCAGTACTTC
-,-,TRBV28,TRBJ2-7,CASRPPLPNYEQYF,TGTGCCAGCAGGCCCCCTCTACCAAACTACGAGCAGTACTTC
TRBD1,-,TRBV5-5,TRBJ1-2,CASSSGTGAGGYTF,TGTGCCAGCAGCTCGGGGACAGGGGCAGGCGGCTACACCTTC
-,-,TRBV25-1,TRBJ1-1,CASRSGWTEAFF,TGTGCCAGCAGAAGCGGGTGGACTGAAGCTTTCTTT
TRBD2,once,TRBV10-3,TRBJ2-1,CAIRASDGLAGGPLEQFF,TGTGCCATCAGAGCTTCGGATGGACTAGCGGGGGGCCCCTTGGAGCAGTTCTTC
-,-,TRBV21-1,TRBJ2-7,CASSPRGTGLTYEQYF,TGTGCCAGCAGCCCGCGGGGGACAGGGCTAACCTACGAGCAGTACTTC
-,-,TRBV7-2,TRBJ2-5,CASSPTLVLRETQYF,TGTGCCAGCAGCCCGACCCTGGTGCTGAGGGAGACCCAGTACTTC
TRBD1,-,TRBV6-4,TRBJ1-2,CASSDWDRAEDYGYTF,TGTGCCAGCAGTGACTGGGACAGGGCTGAGGACTATGGCTACACCTTC
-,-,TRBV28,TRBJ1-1,CASSLGGRRVENTEAFF,TGTGCCAGCAGTTTAGGGGGCCGCAGAGTTGAGAACACTGAAGCTTTCTTT
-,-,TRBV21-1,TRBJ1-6,CASSTTGGEGLWAPLHF,TGTGCCAGCAGCACGACTGGAGGGGAAGGATTATGGGCACCCCTCCACTTT
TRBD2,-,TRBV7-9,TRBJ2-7,CASSPGTSGGLPYEQYF,TGTGCCAGCAGCCCCGGGACTAGCGGGGGGTTACCCTACGAGCAGTACTTC
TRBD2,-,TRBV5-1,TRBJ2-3,CASSTGLAASTDTQYF,TGCGCCAGCAGCACCGGACTAGCGGCTAGCACAGATACGCAGTATTTT
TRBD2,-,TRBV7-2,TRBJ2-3,CASSLAQPGTSGGAGIDTQYF,TGTGCCAGCAGCTTAGCCCAGCCGGGGACTAGCGGGGGGGCGGGGATAGATACGCAGTATTTT
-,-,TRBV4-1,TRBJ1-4,CASSDSGNEKLFF,TGCGCCAGCAGCGACAGTGGAAATGAAAAACTGTTTTTT
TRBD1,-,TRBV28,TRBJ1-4,CASSPYRGTNEKLFF,TGTGCCAGCAGCCCCTACAGGGGAACTAATGAAAAACTGTTTTTT
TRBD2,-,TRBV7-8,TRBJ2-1,CASSLGPREGYEQFF,TGTGCCAGCAGCTTAGGGCCGCGGGAGGGGTATGAGCAGTTCTTC
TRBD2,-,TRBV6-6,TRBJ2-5,CASSYSGGGNQETQYF,TGTGCCAGCAGTTACTCGGGCGGGGGGAACCAAGAGACCCAGTACTTC
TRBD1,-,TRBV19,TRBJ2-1,CASSLGQGTYNEQFF,TGTGCCAGTAGCCTAGGACAGGGGACCTACAATGAGCAGTTCTTC
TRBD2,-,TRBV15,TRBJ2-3,CATSRGRLAGGPGRRKSTDTQYF,TGTGCCACCAGCAGGGGAAGGCTAGCGGGGGGCCCCGGTCGGCGCAAAAGCACAGATACGCAGTATTTT
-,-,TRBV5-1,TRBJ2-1,CASSSVGGPSGEQFF,TGCGCCAGCAGCTCCGTGGGGGGGCCCTCCGGTGAGCAGTTCTTC
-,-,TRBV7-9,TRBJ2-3,CASSLAGSVVGTQYF,TGTGCCAGCAGCTTAGCGGGCTCTGTAGTAGGTACGCAGTATTTT
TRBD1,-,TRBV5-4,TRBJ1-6,CASSLGQGWDSPLHF,TGTGCCAGCAGCTTGGGACAGGGGTGGGATTCACCCCTCCACTTT
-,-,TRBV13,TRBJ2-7,CASHEATGSYEQYF,TGTGCCAGCCACGAGGCCACGGGGTCCTACGAGCAGTACTTC
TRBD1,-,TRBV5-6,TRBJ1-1,CASSWGTGGEAFF,TGTGCCAGCAGCTGGGGGACAGGGGGAGAAGCTTTCTTT
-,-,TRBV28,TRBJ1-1,CASSPEAGSGDTEAFF,TGTGCCAGCAGCCCGGAAGCCGGGTCAGGGGACACTGAAGCTTTCTTT
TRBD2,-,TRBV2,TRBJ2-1,CASSVKRGGLSVYNEQFF,TGTGCCAGCAGTGTGAAGCGGGGGGGCCTCTCAGTCTACAATGAGCAGTTCTTC
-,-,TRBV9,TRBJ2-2,CASSVVSSGELFF,TGTGCCAGCAGCGTAGTCTCGTCCGGGGAGCTGTTTTTT
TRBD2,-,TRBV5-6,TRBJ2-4,CASSGLAGVWAKNIQYF,TGTGCCAGCAGCGGGCTAGCGGGGGTCTGGGCCAAAAACATTCAGTACTTC
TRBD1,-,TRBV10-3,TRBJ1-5,CAISVDRVLCQPQHF,TGTGCCATCAGTGTTGACAGGGTATTGTGTCAGCCCCAGCATTTT
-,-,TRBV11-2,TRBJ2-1,CASCSGPSVHEQFF,TGTGCCAGCTGCTCTGGACCTAGCGTCCATGAGCAGTTCTTC
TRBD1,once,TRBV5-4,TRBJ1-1,CASSSPLQGRNTEAFF,TGTGCCAGCAGCAGCCCCCTACAGGGGAGGAACACTGAAGCTTTCTTT